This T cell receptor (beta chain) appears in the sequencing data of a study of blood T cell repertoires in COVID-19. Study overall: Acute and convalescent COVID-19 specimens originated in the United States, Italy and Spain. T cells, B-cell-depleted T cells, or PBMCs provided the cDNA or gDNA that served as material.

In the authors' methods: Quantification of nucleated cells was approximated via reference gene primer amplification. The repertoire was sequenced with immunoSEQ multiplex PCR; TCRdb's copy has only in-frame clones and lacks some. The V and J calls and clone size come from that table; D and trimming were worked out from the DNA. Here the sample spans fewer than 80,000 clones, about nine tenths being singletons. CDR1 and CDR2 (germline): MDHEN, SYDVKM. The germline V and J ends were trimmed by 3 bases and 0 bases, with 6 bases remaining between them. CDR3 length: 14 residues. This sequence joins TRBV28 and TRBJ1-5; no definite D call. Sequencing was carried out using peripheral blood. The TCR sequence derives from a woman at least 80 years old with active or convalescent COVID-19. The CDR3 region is CASSLWASNQPQHF. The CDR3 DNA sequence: TGTGCCAGCAGTTTGTGGGCTAGCAATCAGCCCCAGCATTTT.